Below, 24 T cell receptor beta chains from the same sample are listed, as sequenced in a study of shared clonotypes between healthy human individuals. As defined, naive CD8 cells were CD45RO-negative and positively selected for CCR7, with terminally differentiated effector memory CD45RA+ cells excluded. Sequencing used immunoSEQ multiplex PCR; TCRdb keeps in-frame clones, though not all of them. The sample contains about 2 million clones, about 95% of which appear only once. Sequencing was done on a sample of naive CD8+ T cells sorted from blood. These receptors were collected from a man aged 18-30 years in good health.

This chain joins TRBV9 and TRBJ1-6, with TRBD1 matching over 7 bases. Germline CDR1 is SGDLS and CDR2 is YYNGEE. The J segment lost 7 bases and the V segment lost 4 bases, leaving 11 bases of the junction unmatched. CDR3 length: 16 amino acids. In nucleotides, the CDR3 is TGTGCCAGCAGCCCTAGTGGGGACAGTCGAAATTCACCCCTCCACTTT. This gives the protein CASSPSGDSRNSPLHF.

The chain uses TRBV23-1 and TRBJ2-3; D unresolved. TRBV23-1 falls under the ORF class, with uncertain function. V was shortened by 2 bases and J by 3 bases, with 12 bases between the two germline ends. The CDR3 contains 15 residues. The CDR3 nucleotides are TGCGCCAGCAGTCAAATGGCGAAGGTTACAGATACGCAGTATTTT. This encodes CASSQMAKVTDTQYF.

The V and J genes are TRBV5-6 and TRBJ2-1; possible D gene TRBD2, 5 bases. Germline loops: CDR1 SGHDT, CDR2 YYEEEE. This CDR3 has 13 amino acids. V was shortened by 4 bases and J by 9 bases, with 14 bases between the two germline ends. CDR3 region: CASSPGAGPEQFF. The CDR3 DNA reads TGTGCCAGCAGCCCGGGTGCGGGTCCTGAGCAGTTCTTC.

Note on this clone: Additional DNA sequences in this sample encode the identical CDR3. V gene TRBV5-6 combines with J gene TRBJ1-2; unclear D gene. This CDR3 has 14 residues. Germline-derived CDR1 and CDR2 are SGHDT and YYEEEE. The V end lost 0 bases, the J end lost 0 bases, and 6 bases lay between the germline ends. This CDR3 is CASSLAGANYGYTF. The CDR3 region has the DNA TGTGCCAGCAGCTTGGCGGGAGCTAACTATGGCTACACCTTC.

V is TRBV29-1 and J is TRBJ2-7, with 13 positions matching TRBD2. The CDR3 is made up of 13 amino acids. Looked up from germline, CDR1 is SQVTM and CDR2 is ANQGSEA. V lost 7 bases to trimming and J lost 7 bases; unmatched junction nucleotides: 7. This CDR3 is CSGRLAGGGEQYF. The CDR3 nucleotides read TGCAGCGGCCGACTAGCGGGAGGCGGGGAGCAGTACTTC.

The chain employs TRBV28 and TRBJ2-1; D gene uncertain. CDR3 length: 13 residues. With 4 bases removed from V and 6 bases from J, the gap between germline ends came to 10 bases. Germline loops: CDR1 MDHEN, CDR2 SYDVKM. CDR3 DNA: TGTGCCAGCAGTTCCAGCGAAATCAATGAGCAGTTCTTC. Protein product: CASSSSEINEQFF.

The CDR3 region has the DNA TGTGCCAGCAGCGGTTCGAGCCACTATGGCTACACCTTC. Amino acids: CASSGSSHYGYTF. The V gene is TRBV9, the J gene TRBJ1-2; D unresolved. CDR1 and CDR2 from the germline V gene are SGDLS and YYNGEE. The V and J ends lost 3 bases and 3 bases respectively, with 9 bases between them. This CDR3 region has 13 residues.

The chain combines TRBV5-1 with TRBJ2-7; the D gene is possibly TRBD2 (7 bases). This CDR3 region has 16 residues. CDR1 is SGHRS and CDR2 is YFSETQ in the germline V gene. V was cut by 10 bases and J by 3 bases, with 26 bases left in between. In nucleotides, the CDR3 is TGCGCCGACTCGGCGGGGGTCCGTGGACAGTACTACGAGCAGTACTTC. Its translation: CADSAGVRGQYYEQYF.

The CDR3 region is CASSSLGGKEKLFF. The CDR3 nucleotides read TGCGCCAGCAGCTCTCTGGGAGGGAAGGAAAAACTGTTTTTT. J is TRBJ1-4 and V is TRBV5-1; no definite D call. Per germline, CDR1 SGHRS and CDR2 YFSETQ. This CDR3 has 14 residues. Trimming removed 3 bases at V and 8 bases at J, with 14 bases between.

This chain joins TRBV27 and TRBJ2-3; 10 bases map to TRBD2. Trimming took 5 bases from V and 3 from J; bases not matched to a gene: 8. This CDR3 region has 16 residues. Germline V gives CDR1 MNHEY, CDR2 SMNVEV (reference sequence). CDR3 in DNA: TGTGCCAGCAGTCTGATTCTAGCGGGGGTAACAGATACGCAGTATTTT. It is translated as CASSLILAGVTDTQYF.

This chain links TRBV6-5 with TRBJ2-5, with TRBD2 matching over 10 bases. J lost 1 base, V lost 5 bases, and 4 bases had no gene match. Looked up from germline, CDR1 is MNHEY and CDR2 is SVGAGI. The CDR3 is 15 amino acids. The CDR3 protein is CASSPSGGAQETQYF. CDR3 bases: TGTGCCAGCAGTCCGAGCGGGGGGGCCCAAGAGACCCAGTACTTC.

The chain joins TRBV7-9 to TRBJ1-1, with 8 bases matching TRBD1. Germline trimming cut 6 bases from V and 11 bases from J; bases unmatched to any gene: 8. This CDR3 is built from 12 residues. Germline V CDR1 and CDR2: SEHNR, FQNEAQ (reference sequence). CDR3 sequence: CASRTGAVDAFF. The CDR3 bases are TGTGCCAGCAGGACAGGGGCAGTTGACGCTTTCTTT.

The chain recombines TRBV27 with TRBJ2-1; 8 bases agree with TRBD1. The CDR3 loop spans 15 amino acids. Germline-derived CDR1 and CDR2 are MNHEY and SMNVEV (reference sequence). After removal of 6 bases from V and 5 bases from J, the junction contained 9 bases not matched to a gene. CDR3 sequence: CASSPRDRLDNEQFF. Written as DNA, the CDR3 is TGTGCCAGCAGCCCCCGGGACAGGTTGGACAATGAGCAGTTCTTC.

The chain links TRBV7-2 to TRBJ2-3; 12 bases map to TRBD2. Looked up from germline, CDR1 is SGHTA and CDR2 is FQGNSA. The CDR3 consists of 16 residues. V shed 5 bases and J 2 bases; nucleotides not matched to a gene: 5. For the CDR3, the DNA is TGTGCCAGCAGCCCGGGGACTAGCGGGCTCACAGATACGCAGTATTTT. Its translation: CASSPGTSGLTDTQYF.

Comment on this clone: Additional DNA sequences in this sample encode the identical CDR3. V is TRBV4-1 and J is TRBJ1-1; no definite D call. The V end lost 1 base, the J end lost 8 bases, and 8 bases lay between the germline ends. Per germline, CDR1 MGHRA and CDR2 YSYEKL. This CDR3 has 12 amino acids. This CDR3 reads CASSQVGGEAFF. DNA for the CDR3: TGCGCCAGCAGCCAAGTAGGTGGAGAAGCTTTCTTT.

This chain uses TRBV6-5 with TRBJ2-7; D possibly uses TRBD1 or TRBD2 (5 bases each). This CDR3 has 14 residues. Trimming pared 2 bases from V and 3 bases from J, leaving 11 bases between. The germline CDR1 and CDR2 sequences are MNHEY and SVGAGI. The CDR3 here is CASSYDSGGYEQYF. CDR3 bases: TGTGCCAGCAGTTACGACAGTGGAGGCTACGAGCAGTACTTC.

The chain has TRBV9 and TRBJ2-7, with 8 bases identical to TRBD1. With V trimmed by 2 bases and J by 6 bases, 1 base remained unmatched. Germline lookup yields CDR1 SGDLS and CDR2 YYNGEE. This CDR3 is built from 12 residues. In DNA form, the CDR3 reads TGTGCCAGCAGCGTTCAGGGGGCCGAGCAGTACTTC. Translating it yields CASSVQGAEQYF. The entire variable domain, with the rest obtained from reference TRBV9 and TRBJ2-7, is as follows: DSGVTQTPKHLITATGQRVTLRCSPRSGDLSVYWYQQSLDQGLQFLIQYYNGEERAKGNILERFSAQQFPDLHSELNLSSLELGDSALYFCASSVQGAEQYFGPGTRLTVT.

The CDR3 bases are TGTGCCAGCAGTGAAAGGACAGGGCGTGAAGCTTTCTTT. It is translated as CASSERTGREAFF. The genes are TRBV28 and TRBJ1-1, with 8 bases that match TRBD1. The germline V gene encodes CDR1 MDHEN and CDR2 SYDVKM. Trimming cost V 5 bases and J 7 bases; bases outside gene matches: 6. The CDR3 is 13 amino acids.

In this sample, this clone turned up once. The rearrangement uses TRBV19 and TRBJ1-2; 9 nucleotides match TRBD1. There are 15 residues in the CDR3. Germline V gives CDR1 LNHDA, CDR2 SQIVND (reference sequence). The trim removed 6 bases at V and 8 bases at J, leaving 13 bases unmatched. Here the CDR3 reads CASSRTGELLRGYTF. The CDR3 DNA reads as TGTGCCAGTAGCAGGACAGGGGAGCTATTGAGGGGCTACACCTTC.

The chain recombines TRBV2 with TRBJ1-5, with TRBD1 matching over 10 bases. The germline V gene encodes CDR1 SNHLY and CDR2 FYNNEI. This CDR3 has 14 residues. After removal of 10 bases from V and 3 bases from J, the junction contained 6 bases not matched to a gene. CDR3 in DNA: TGTGCCACCCCAGGACAGGGGGTCAATCAGCCCCAGCATTTT. Its translation: CATPGQGVNQPQHF. The full variable domain, its missing parts supplied by reference TRBV2 and TRBJ1-5, is EPEVTQTPSHQVTQMGQEVILRCVPISNHLYFYWYRQILGQKVEFLVSFYNNEISEKSEIFDDQFSVERPDGSNFTLKIRSTKLEDSAMYFCATPGQGVNQPQHFGDGTRLSIL.

The chain employs TRBV6-6 and TRBJ2-7; the D is unclear. This CDR3 comprises 14 residues. Germline V CDR1 and CDR2: MNHNY, SVGAGI (reference sequence). V was pared by 5 bases and J by 3 bases, with 14 bases between. The CDR3 here is CASSDPSAIYEQYF. The CDR3 region has the DNA TGTGCCAGCAGTGACCCATCAGCCATCTACGAGCAGTACTTC.

Of note for this clone: Other DNA sequences within the sample encode an identical CDR3. The V and J genes are TRBV28 and TRBJ2-7; D is undetermined. The germline V gene has CDR1 MDHEN and CDR2 SYDVKM. This CDR3 has 13 residues. Trimming left V 3 bases short and J 2 bases short, with 8 bases between. CDR3 nucleotide sequence: TGTGCCAGCAGTTTTGACGGTACCTACGAGCAGTACTTC. It encodes CASSFDGTYEQYF.

This clone was counted only a few times. J is TRBJ1-5 and V is TRBV19, with D perhaps matching TRBD1 (6 bases). Germline assignment: CDR1 LNHDA and CDR2 SQIVND (reference sequence). The CDR3 runs to 14 residues. V lost 9 bases and J 6 bases, leaving 18 bases between the germline ends. CDR3 region: CASLKAWGAQPQHF. CDR3 in DNA: TGTGCCAGCCTAAAAGCGTGGGGGGCTCAGCCCCAGCATTTT.

The rearrangement links TRBV29-1 to TRBJ2-7; tentative D call: TRBD2 (5 bases). The CDR3 spans 14 residues. Trimming stripped 6 bases from V and 4 bases from J, with 19 bases between. Germline V gene sequence: CDR1 SQVTM, CDR2 ANQGSEA. The CDR3 is CSVTWAERGYEQYF. CDR3 sequence (DNA): TGCAGCGTGACGTGGGCAGAAAGAGGGTACGAGCAGTACTTC.